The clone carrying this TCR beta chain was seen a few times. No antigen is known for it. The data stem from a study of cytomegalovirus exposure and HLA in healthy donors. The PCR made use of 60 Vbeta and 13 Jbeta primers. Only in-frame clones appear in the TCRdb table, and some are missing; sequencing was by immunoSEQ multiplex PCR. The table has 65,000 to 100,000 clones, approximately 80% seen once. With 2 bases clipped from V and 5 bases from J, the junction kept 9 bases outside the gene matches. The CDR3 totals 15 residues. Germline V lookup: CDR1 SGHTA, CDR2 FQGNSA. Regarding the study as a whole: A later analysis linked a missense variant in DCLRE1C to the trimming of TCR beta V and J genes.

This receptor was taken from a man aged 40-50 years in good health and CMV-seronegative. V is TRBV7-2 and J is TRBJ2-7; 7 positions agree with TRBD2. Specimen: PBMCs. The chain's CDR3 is CASSLTRERGHEQYF. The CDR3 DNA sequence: TGTGCCAGCAGCTTAACGAGGGAGCGGGGTCACGAGCAGTACTTC.